This T cell receptor beta chain was found in a study of early stage breast cancer tumors. Libraries were prepared by immunoSEQ multiplex PCR; TCRdb keeps only in-frame clonotypes and omits some of them. Of roughly 56,000 clones in the sample, roughly 80% are singletons; the top ten hold 3% to 3.5%. V gave up 1 base and J gave up 3 bases, with 13 bases separating them. The V gene's germline CDR1 is MGHRA and CDR2 YSYEKL. There are 15 residues in the CDR3. This receptor was identified in a person under 45 with breast cancer. The chain joins TRBV4-1 to TRBJ2-7; D remains ambiguous. Sequences were obtained from blood. Written as DNA, the CDR3 is TGCGCCAGCAGCCAAGCGATTCAGGAGAGCTACGAGCAGTACTTC. It translates to CASSQAIQESYEQYF.